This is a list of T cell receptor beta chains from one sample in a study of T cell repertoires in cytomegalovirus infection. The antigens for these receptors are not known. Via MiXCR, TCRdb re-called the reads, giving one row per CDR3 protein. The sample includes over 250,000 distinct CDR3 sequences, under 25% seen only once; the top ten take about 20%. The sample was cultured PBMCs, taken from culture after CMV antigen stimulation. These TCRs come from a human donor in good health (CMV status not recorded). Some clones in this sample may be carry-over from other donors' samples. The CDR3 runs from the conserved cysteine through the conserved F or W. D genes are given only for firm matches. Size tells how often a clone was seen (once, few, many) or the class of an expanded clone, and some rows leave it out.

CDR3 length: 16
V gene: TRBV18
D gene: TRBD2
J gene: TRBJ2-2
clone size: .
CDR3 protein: CASSPRQSGGTGELFF
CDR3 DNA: TGTGCCAGCTCACCGAGGCAGTCCGGGGGGACCGGGGAGCTGTTTTTT

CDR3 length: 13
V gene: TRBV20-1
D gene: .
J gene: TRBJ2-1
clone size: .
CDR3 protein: CSARDLGWDEQFF
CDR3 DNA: TGCAGTGCTAGAGATCTGGGGTGGGATGAGCAGTTCTTC

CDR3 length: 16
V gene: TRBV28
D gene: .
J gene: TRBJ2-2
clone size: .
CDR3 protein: CASSFFGNLNTGELFF
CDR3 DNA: TGTGCCAGCAGTTTTTTCGGTAATTTGAACACCGGGGAGCTGTTTTTT

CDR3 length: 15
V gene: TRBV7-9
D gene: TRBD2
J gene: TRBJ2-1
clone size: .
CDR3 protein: CASSFRAGAHNEQFF
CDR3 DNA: TGTGCCAGCAGCTTCCGCGCGGGAGCCCACAATGAGCAGTTCTTC

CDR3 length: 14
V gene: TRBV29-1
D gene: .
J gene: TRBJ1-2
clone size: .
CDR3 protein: CSVPHQPPQYGYTF
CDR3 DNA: TGCAGCGTCCCTCATCAGCCCCCTCAATATGGCTACACCTTC

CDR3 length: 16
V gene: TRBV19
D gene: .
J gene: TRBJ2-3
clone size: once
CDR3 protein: CASSPLAEASTDTQYF
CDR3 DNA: TGTGCCAGTAGTCCCTTAGCGGAGGCCAGCACAGATACGCAGTATTTT

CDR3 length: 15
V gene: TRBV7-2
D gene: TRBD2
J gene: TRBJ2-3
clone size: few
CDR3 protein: CASSFSGSSTDTQYF
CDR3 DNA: TGTGCCAGCAGCTTTAGCGGGAGTTCGACAGATACGCAGTATTTT

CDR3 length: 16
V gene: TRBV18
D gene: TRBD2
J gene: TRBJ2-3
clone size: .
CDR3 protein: CASSPLIGRDTDTQYF
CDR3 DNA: TGTGCCAGCTCACCACTTATCGGGAGGGACACAGATACGCAGTATTTT

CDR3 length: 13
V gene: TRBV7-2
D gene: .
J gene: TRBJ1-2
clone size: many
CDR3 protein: CASSLTGADGYTF
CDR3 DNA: TGTGCCAGCAGCTTAACGGGAGCGGATGGCTACACCTTC

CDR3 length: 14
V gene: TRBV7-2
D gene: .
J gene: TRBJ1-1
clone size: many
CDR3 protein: CASSLGPLDTEAFF
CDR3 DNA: TGTGCCAGCAGCTTAGGTCCTTTGGACACTGAAGCTTTCTTT

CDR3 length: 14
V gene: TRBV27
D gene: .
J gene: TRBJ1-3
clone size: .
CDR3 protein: CASSSAKAGNTIYF
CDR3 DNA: TGTGCCAGCAGTTCCGCTAAAGCTGGAAACACCATATATTTT

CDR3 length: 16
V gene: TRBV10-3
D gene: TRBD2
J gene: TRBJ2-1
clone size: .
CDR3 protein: CAISGTSGSSYNEQFF
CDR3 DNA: TGTGCCATCAGTGGGACTAGCGGGAGTTCGTACAATGAGCAGTTCTTC

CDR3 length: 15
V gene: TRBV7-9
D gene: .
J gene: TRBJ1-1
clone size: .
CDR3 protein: CASSLEGEGPTEAFF
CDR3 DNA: TGTGCCAGCAGCTTAGAAGGCGAGGGACCGACTGAAGCTTTCTTT

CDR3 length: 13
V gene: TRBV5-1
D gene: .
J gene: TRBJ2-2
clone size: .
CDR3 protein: CASSLEQTGELFF
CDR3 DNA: TGCGCCAGCAGCTTGGAACAGACTGGGGAGCTGTTTTTT

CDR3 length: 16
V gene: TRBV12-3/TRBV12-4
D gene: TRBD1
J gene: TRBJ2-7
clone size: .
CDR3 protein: CASSYGTGKRSYEQYF
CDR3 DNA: TGTGCCAGCAGCTACGGGACAGGGAAAAGGTCCTACGAGCAGTACTTC

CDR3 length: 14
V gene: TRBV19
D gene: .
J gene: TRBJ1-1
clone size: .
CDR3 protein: CASSVQGRYTEAFF
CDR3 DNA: TGTGCCAGTAGTGTACAGGGTAGGTACACTGAAGCTTTCTTT

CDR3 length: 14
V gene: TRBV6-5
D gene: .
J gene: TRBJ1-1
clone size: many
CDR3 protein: CATGTDGRSSEAFF
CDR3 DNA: TGTGCCACCGGTACCGACGGGAGATCCTCGGAAGCTTTCTTT

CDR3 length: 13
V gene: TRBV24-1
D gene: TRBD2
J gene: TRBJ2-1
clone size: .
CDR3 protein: CATSDPGLGAEFF
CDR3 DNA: TGTGCCACCAGTGATCCCGGACTAGGAGCTGAGTTCTTC

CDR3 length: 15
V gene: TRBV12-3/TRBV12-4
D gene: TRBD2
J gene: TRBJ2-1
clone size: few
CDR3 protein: CATTNGTSGLNEQFF
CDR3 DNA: TGTGCCACGACTAACGGGACTAGCGGGCTGAATGAGCAGTTCTTC

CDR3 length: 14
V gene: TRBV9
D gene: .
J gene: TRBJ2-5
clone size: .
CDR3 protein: CASSPQITSETQYF
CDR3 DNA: TGTGCCAGCAGCCCTCAGATTACGTCGGAGACCCAGTACTTC

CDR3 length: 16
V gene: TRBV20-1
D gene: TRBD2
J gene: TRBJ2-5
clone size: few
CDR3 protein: CSARRGLAGVKETQYF
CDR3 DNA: TGCAGTGCTAGGCGGGGACTAGCGGGAGTAAAAGAGACCCAGTACTTC

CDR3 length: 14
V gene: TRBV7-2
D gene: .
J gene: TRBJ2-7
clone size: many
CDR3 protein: CASSLGQSRDEQYF
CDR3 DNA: TGTGCCAGCAGCTTAGGACAGAGCCGTGACGAGCAGTACTTC